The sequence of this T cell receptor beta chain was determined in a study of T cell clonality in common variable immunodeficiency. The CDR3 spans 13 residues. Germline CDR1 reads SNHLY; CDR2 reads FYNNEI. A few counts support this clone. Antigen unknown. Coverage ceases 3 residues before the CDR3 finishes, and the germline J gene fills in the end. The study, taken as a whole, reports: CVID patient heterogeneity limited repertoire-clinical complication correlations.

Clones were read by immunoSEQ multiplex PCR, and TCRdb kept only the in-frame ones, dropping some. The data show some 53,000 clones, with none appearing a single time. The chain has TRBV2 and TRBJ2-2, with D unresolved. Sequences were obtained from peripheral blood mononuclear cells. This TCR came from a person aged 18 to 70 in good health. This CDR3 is CASVTENNSPLFF. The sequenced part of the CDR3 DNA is TGTGCCAGCGTCACAGAGAATAATTCACCG. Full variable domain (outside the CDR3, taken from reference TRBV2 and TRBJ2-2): EPEVTQTPSHQVTQMGQEVILRCVPISNHLYFYWYRQILGQKVEFLVSFYNNEISEKSEIFDDQFSVERPDGSNFTLKIRSTKLEDSAMYFCASVTENNSPLFFGEGSRLTVL.